This paragraph covers one T cell receptor beta chain sequence. Its antigen is not known. Participants comprised healthy donors of bone marrow. With 3 bases clipped from V and 5 bases from J, the junction kept 16 bases outside the gene matches. Germline-derived CDR1 and CDR2 are SGHNT and YYREEE (reference sequence). The length of the CDR3 is 18 residues. The record originates from a study of cytomegalovirus exposure and HLA in healthy donors. With 60 Vbeta and 13 Jbeta primers, the PCR was carried out. Sequencing was performed with immunoSEQ multiplex PCR; in TCRdb, only in-frame clones are kept and a portion is missing. The sample has about 59,000 clones; 70% to 75% are singletons. Study-level findings and limits: HLA restriction was apparent for most CMV-associated TCR beta chains in a later analysis. Donors were assumed by presence/absence analyses to have roughly uniform sequencing depth.

The sample consisted of PBMCs. This TCR was sampled from a man aged 25 to 40 in good health and CMV-seropositive. The J gene is TRBJ2-1, the V gene TRBV5-4, with TRBD2 matching over 8 bases. CDR3 residues: CASSSAGASGGNDNEQFF. Here the CDR3 DNA reads TGTGCCAGCAGCTCAGCTGGAGCGAGCGGGGGTAATGACAATGAGCAGTTCTTC. Full variable domain (remainder filled in from reference TRBV5-4 and TRBJ2-1): ETGVTQSPTHLIKTRGQQVTLRCSSQSGHNTVSWYQQALGQGPQFIFQYYREEENGRGNFPPRFSGLQFPNYSSELNVNALELDDSALYLCASSSAGASGGNDNEQFFGPGTRLTVL.